The clone carrying this T cell receptor (beta chain) has ten or more counts. Its antigen is undetermined. Axillary draining lymph nodes of breast cancer patients supplied the node samples. From the multiplex PCR reads, TCRdb called clonotypes with MiXCR, one entry per CDR3 protein. The data contain approximately 180,000 distinct CDR3 sequences, roughly a third of them singletons. The record originates from a study of breast tumors, draining lymph nodes, adjacent tissues. Study outcomes and limitations: Tumors had less TCR diversity than lymph nodes, more than nontumor tissue. Luminal-like breast cancer showed significantly greater tumor-nontumor repertoire similarity than basal-like breast cancer did. Findings are consistent with lymph node origin and intratumoral expansion of most tumor T cells.

CDR1 is SGHRS, CDR2 YFSETQ, per germline. This CDR3 comprises 15 residues. Germline trimming cut 4 bases from V and 5 bases from J; bases unmatched to any gene: 6. The chain is built from TRBV5-1 and TRBJ2-5; 12 bases match TRBD2. This receptor was taken from a female donor with breast cancer. Some clones in this sample may be carry-over from other donors' samples. Material: axillary lymph node tissue. The CDR3 loop is CASSPGTSGFETQYF. Written as DNA, the CDR3 is TGCGCCAGCAGCCCAGGGACTAGCGGGTTCGAGACCCAGTACTTC.